This TCR beta chain was observed in a study of identical twins. TCRdb reprocessed the 5' RACE reads with MiXCR, giving one entry per CDR3 protein. The sample yields around 490,000 distinct CDR3 sequences, roughly 15% seen once. Study-wide findings and caveats: The models systematically underestimated how much out-of-frame TCR alpha was shared in monozygotic twins. Within cord blood, abundant beta clonotypes carried fewer insertions, but memory repertoires showed no such trend. Because invariant MAIT and iNKT cells could be present, zero-insertion analyses could be partly confounded.

Only a few counts were recorded for this clonotype. Its antigen is not known. The V end lost 0 bases, the J end lost 2 bases, and 10 bases lay between the germline ends. The germline gives CDR1 SGHRS, CDR2 YFSETQ. There are 15 residues in the CDR3. Another study also made use of these data, one on yellow fever vaccine responses in identical twins.

The clonotype was recovered from a woman between 18 and 29 years old in good health. V usage is TRBV5-1 and J usage is TRBJ2-3, with D perhaps assigned TRBD1 or TRBD2 (6 bases each). Specimen: CD4+ T cells sorted from blood. The CDR3 DNA follows: TGCGCCAGCAGCTTGGCGGGGGACATCACAGATACGCAGTATTTT. Translated: CASSLAGDITDTQYF.